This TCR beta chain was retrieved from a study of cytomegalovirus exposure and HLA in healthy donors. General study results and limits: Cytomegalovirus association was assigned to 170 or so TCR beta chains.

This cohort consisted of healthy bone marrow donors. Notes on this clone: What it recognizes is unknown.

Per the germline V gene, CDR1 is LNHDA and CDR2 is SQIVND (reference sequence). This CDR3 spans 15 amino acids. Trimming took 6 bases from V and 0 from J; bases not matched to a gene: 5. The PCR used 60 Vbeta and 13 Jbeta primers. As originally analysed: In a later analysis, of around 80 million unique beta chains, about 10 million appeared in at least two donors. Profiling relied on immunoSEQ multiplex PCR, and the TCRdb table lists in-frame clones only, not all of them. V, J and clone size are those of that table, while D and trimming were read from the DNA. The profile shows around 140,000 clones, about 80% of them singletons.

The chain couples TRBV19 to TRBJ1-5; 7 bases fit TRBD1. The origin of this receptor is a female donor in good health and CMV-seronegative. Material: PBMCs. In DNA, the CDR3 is TGTGCCAGTAGAAAGGACAGGAGTAGCAATCAGCCCCAGCATTTT. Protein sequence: CASRKDRSSNQPQHF.